This paragraph covers one TCR beta chain sequence. The target antigen is unknown. V dropped 4 bases and J dropped 6; count of bases not matched to a gene: 8. Germline V lookup: CDR1 SGHNT, CDR2 YENEEA. The CDR3 consists of 14 residues. TCR beta rearrangements were amplified from peripheral blood genomic DNA. The record originates from a study of T cell repertoires in aging, cancer and after chemotherapy. At the level of the study: Donors were grouped into six age bands spanning 30 or younger through 70 or older. The full dataset contained around 8.2 million TCR reads. Findings and limits, study-wide: In each cancer cohort, median generation probability increased across chemotherapy, suggesting thymic output rebounded. In healthy donors, age-related TCR diversity loss mainly reflected lost richness.

A mixed TRB-A/B primer pool amplified rearranged TRB by multiplex touch-down PCR. TCRdb re-called the multiplex PCR reads with MiXCR, one entry per CDR3 protein. This table has thousands of distinct CDR3 sequences, 20% to 25% appearing once. The rearrangement joins TRBV11-3 to TRBJ1-2; 7 bases agree with TRBD1. The source material was blood. This TCR derives from a human donor with a blood cancer. The CDR3 DNA reads as TGTGCCAGCAGCTCTTTGACAGGGCCTCATGGCTACACCTTC. Its translation: CASSSLTGPHGYTF.